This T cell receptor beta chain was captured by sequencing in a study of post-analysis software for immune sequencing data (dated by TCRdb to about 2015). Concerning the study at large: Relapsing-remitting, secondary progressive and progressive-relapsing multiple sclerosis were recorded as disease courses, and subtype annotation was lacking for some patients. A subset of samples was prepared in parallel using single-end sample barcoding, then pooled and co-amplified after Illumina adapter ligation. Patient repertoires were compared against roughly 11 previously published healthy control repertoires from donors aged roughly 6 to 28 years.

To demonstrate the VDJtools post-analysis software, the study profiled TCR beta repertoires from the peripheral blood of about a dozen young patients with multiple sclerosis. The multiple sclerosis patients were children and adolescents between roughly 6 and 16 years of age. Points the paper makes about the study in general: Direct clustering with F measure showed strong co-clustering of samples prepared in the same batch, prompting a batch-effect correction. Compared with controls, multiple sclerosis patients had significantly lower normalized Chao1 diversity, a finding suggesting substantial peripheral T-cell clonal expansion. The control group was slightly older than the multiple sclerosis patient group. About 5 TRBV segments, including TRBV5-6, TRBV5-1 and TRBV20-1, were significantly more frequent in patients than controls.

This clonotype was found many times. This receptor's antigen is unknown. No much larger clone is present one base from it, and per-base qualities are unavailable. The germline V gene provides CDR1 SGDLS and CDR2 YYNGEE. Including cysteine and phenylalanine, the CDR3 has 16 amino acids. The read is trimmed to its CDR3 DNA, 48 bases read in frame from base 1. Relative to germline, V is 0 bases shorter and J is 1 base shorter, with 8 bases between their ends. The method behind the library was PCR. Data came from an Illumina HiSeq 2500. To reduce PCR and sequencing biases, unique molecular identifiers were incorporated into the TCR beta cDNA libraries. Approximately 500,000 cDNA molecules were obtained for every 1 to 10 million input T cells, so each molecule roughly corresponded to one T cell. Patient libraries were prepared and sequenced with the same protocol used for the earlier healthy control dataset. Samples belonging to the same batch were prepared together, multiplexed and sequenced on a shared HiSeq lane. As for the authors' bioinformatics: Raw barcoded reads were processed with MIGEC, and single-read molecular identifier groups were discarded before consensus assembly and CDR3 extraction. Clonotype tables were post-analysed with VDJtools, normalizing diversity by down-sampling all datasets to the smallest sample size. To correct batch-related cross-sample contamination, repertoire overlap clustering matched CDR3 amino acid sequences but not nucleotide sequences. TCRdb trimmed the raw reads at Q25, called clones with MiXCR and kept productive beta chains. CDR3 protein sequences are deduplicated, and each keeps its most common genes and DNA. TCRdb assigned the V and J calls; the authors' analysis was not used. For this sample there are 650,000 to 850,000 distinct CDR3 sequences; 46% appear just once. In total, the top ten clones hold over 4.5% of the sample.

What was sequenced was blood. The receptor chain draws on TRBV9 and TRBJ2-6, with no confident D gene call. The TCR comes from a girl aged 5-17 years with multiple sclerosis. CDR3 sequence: CASSVGVSSGANVLTF. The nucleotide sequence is TGTGCCAGCAGCGTAGGGGTCTCGTCTGGGGCCAACGTCCTGACTTTC.